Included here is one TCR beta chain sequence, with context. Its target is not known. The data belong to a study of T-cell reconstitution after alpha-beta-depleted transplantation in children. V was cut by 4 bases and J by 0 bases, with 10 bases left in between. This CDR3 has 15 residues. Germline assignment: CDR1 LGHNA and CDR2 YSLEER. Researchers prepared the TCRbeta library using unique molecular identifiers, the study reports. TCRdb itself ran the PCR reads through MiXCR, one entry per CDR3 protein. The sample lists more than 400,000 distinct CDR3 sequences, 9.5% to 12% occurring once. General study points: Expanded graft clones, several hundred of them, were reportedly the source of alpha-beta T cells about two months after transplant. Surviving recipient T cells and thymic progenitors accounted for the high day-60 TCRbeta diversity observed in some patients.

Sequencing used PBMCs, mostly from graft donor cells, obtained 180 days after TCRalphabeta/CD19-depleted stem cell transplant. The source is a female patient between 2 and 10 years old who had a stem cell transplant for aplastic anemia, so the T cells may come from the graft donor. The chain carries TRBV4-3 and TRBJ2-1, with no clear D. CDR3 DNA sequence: TGCGCCAGCAGCCCCCGCGACAACTCCTACAATGAGCAGTTCTTC. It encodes CASSPRDNSYNEQFF.